The clone carrying this T cell receptor beta chain was counted a single time. This sample was taken from a study of blood T cell repertoires in COVID-19. The wider study: Samples taken during acute and convalescent COVID-19 were collected in the United States, Italy and Spain.

The participants were between roughly 18 and 89 years old and came from about two dozen US areas. Original analysis: Nucleated cell number was recorded as an estimate derived from reference gene primer amplification. The assay was immunoSEQ multiplex PCR, and TCRdb's table has in-frame clones only and misses some. V and J calls plus clone size are reproduced from that table; the DNA served to infer D and trimming. In the table there are about 220,000 clones, 90% of which are singletons. The V gene lost 6 bases and the J gene lost 3 bases, with 12 bases spanning the gap. There are 14 residues in the CDR3. Germline values: CDR1 KGHSH, CDR2 LQKENI.

Sequencing was carried out using PBMCs or T cells enriched from blood (not recorded which). The chain carries TRBV18 and TRBJ1-5; D is possibly TRBD1 (6 bases). This clonotype was sampled from a man aged 25-40 years who had been exposed to COVID-19. The CDR3 sequence is CASSRDNYNQPQHF. CDR3 DNA sequence: TGTGCCAGCTCTAGGGACAACTACAATCAGCCCCAGCATTTT. The full variable domain, with the rest looked up from reference TRBV18 and TRBJ1-5, is NAGVMQNPRHLVRRRGQEARLRCSPMKGHSHVYWYRQLPEEGLKFMVYLQKENIIDESGMPKERFSAEFPKEGPSILRIQQVVRGDSAAYFCASSRDNYNQPQHFGDGTRLSIL.